The source of this T cell receptor beta chain is a study of blood T cell repertoires in COVID-19. In the study overall: PBMCs, B-cell-depleted T cells, or T cells were the source of the cDNA or gDNA that made up the material.

Per the study methods: Amplification with reference gene primers provided the estimates of nucleated cell counts. Only in-frame clones appear in the TCRdb table, and some are missing; sequencing was by immunoSEQ multiplex PCR. The V and J calls and clone size are taken from that table; D and trimming were inferred from the DNA. The sample contains about 100,000 clones, around four fifths of which appear only once. This clone appeared a single time. Sample: peripheral blood. The sequence came from a man between 65 and 85 years old with active or convalescent COVID-19.

CDR3 in DNA: TGTGCCAGCAGTCACGACAGGGGCATCGGTGAAAAACTGTTTTTT. Translating gives CASSHDRGIGEKLFF. The chain joins TRBV5-8 to TRBJ1-4, with 8 bases fitting TRBD1. Germline-derived CDR1 and CDR2 are SGHTS and YDEGEE. The CDR3 covers 15 residues. Losses at the gene ends were 5 bases for V and 7 bases for J; bases not matched to a gene: 10.